These T cell receptor beta chains were read from a single sample in a study of cytomegalovirus exposure and HLA in healthy donors. TCRdb keeps only in-frame clones here, not all; method: immunoSEQ multiplex PCR. The table has 170,000 or so clones, 80% to 90% seen once. Sequencing input: PBMCs. The receptors shown here come from a girl aged 10-17 years in good health and CMV-seropositive. The CDR3 runs from the conserved cysteine through the conserved F or W. The order of the fields is CDR3 length, V gene, clone size, J gene, D gene, CDR3 protein, CDR3 DNA. A D gene is named only where the DNA matches it firmly. The size of a clone is reported for some rows only, either as once, few or many, or as a class for expanded clones.

cdr3_length: 13; v_call: TRBV30; clone_size: .; j_call: TRBJ1-6; d_call: TRBD1; cdr3_aa: CACPGQGRLPLHF; cdr3_nt: TGTGCCTGTCCGGGACAGGGGCGGTTACCCCTCCACTTT
cdr3_length: 19; v_call: TRBV7-9; clone_size: .; j_call: TRBJ2-1; d_call: TRBD2; cdr3_aa: CASSFNQGPRGVRVYEQFF; cdr3_nt: TGTGCCAGCAGCTTCAACCAAGGACCGCGGGGGGTCCGCGTCTATGAGCAGTTCTTC
cdr3_length: 16; v_call: TRBV27; clone_size: few; j_call: TRBJ2-3; d_call: TRBD2; cdr3_aa: CASSLKRGAFTDTQYF; cdr3_nt: TGTGCCAGCAGTTTGAAGCGGGGGGCTTTCACAGATACGCAGTATTTT
cdr3_length: 15; v_call: TRBV30; clone_size: .; j_call: TRBJ1-5; d_call: TRBD1; cdr3_aa: CASNSQGAFGQPQHF; cdr3_nt: TGTGCCTCAAACTCACAGGGGGCGTTCGGCCAGCCCCAGCATTTT
cdr3_length: 15; v_call: TRBV6-5; clone_size: once; j_call: TRBJ1-5; d_call: .; cdr3_aa: CASTPSTVDNQPQHF; cdr3_nt: TGTGCCAGCACCCCATCGACTGTAGACAATCAGCCCCAGCATTTT
cdr3_length: 12; v_call: TRBV11-3; clone_size: .; j_call: TRBJ2-7; d_call: .; cdr3_aa: CASSFQGGLIDF; cdr3_nt: TGTGCCAGCAGCTTCCAGGGAGGATTGATCGACTTC
cdr3_length: 15; v_call: TRBV7-3; clone_size: .; j_call: TRBJ2-2; d_call: TRBD1; cdr3_aa: CASSFEGARAGELFF; cdr3_nt: TGTGCCAGCAGCTTTGAGGGGGCTAGGGCCGGGGAGCTGTTTTTT
cdr3_length: 14; v_call: TRBV27; clone_size: once; j_call: TRBJ2-1; d_call: .; cdr3_aa: CASSLGVGVTEQFF; cdr3_nt: TGTGCCAGCAGTTTAGGGGTCGGGGTTACTGAGCAGTTCTTC
cdr3_length: 14; v_call: TRBV6-5; clone_size: .; j_call: TRBJ2-7; d_call: TRBD1; cdr3_aa: CASSYSWTGYEQYF; cdr3_nt: TGTGCCAGCAGTTACTCTTGGACAGGCTACGAGCAGTACTTC
cdr3_length: 14; v_call: TRBV7-2; clone_size: .; j_call: TRBJ1-5; d_call: TRBD1; cdr3_aa: CASSSTGDNQPQHF; cdr3_nt: TGTGCCAGCAGCTCTACAGGGGACAATCAGCCCCAGCATTTT
cdr3_length: 16; v_call: TRBV7-3; clone_size: .; j_call: TRBJ2-7; d_call: .; cdr3_aa: CASSYGGPPNHYEQYF; cdr3_nt: TGTGCCAGCAGCTACGGAGGACCTCCTAATCACTACGAGCAGTACTTC
cdr3_length: 15; v_call: TRBV15; clone_size: .; j_call: TRBJ2-3; d_call: .; cdr3_aa: CATSSTGYTTDTQYF; cdr3_nt: TGTGCCACCAGCAGCACCGGGTACACCACAGATACGCAGTATTTT
cdr3_length: 13; v_call: TRBV9; clone_size: .; j_call: TRBJ1-2; d_call: .; cdr3_aa: CASSRTGSHGYTF; cdr3_nt: TGTGCCAGCAGCCGTACAGGGTCTCATGGCTACACCTTC
cdr3_length: 13; v_call: TRBV6-5; clone_size: .; j_call: TRBJ1-1; d_call: .; cdr3_aa: CASRQDLNTEAFF; cdr3_nt: TGTGCCAGCAGACAGGATTTGAACACTGAAGCTTTCTTT
cdr3_length: 15; v_call: TRBV10-3; clone_size: .; j_call: TRBJ1-1; d_call: TRBD1; cdr3_aa: CAISESTGGMSEAFF; cdr3_nt: TGTGCCATCAGTGAGTCAACAGGGGGAATGTCTGAAGCTTTCTTT
cdr3_length: 14; v_call: TRBV28; clone_size: .; j_call: TRBJ2-7; d_call: .; cdr3_aa: CASSLRVEGYEQYF; cdr3_nt: TGTGCCAGCAGTTTGCGGGTAGAAGGGTACGAGCAGTACTTC
cdr3_length: 12; v_call: TRBV6-5; clone_size: .; j_call: TRBJ2-7; d_call: TRBD1; cdr3_aa: CASWQGAGEQYF; cdr3_nt: TGTGCCAGCTGGCAGGGGGCGGGCGAGCAGTACTTC
cdr3_length: 13; v_call: TRBV5-1; clone_size: .; j_call: TRBJ1-4; d_call: .; cdr3_aa: CASSPQVNEKLFF; cdr3_nt: TGCGCCAGCAGCCCACAGGTTAATGAAAAACTGTTTTTT